What follows are 27 T cell receptor beta chains derived from one specimen sequenced in a study of T cell responses to AZD1222 COVID-19 vaccine. Sequencing was performed with immunoSEQ multiplex PCR; in TCRdb, only in-frame clones are kept and a portion is missing. This table holds 100,000 to 150,000 clones, roughly 92% found once. The sequencing here drew on peripheral blood, taken 28 days after the second AZD1222 dose. The origin of the receptors is an adult who received the AZD1222 COVID-19 vaccine.

The V and J genes are TRBV14 and TRBJ1-1; 8 positions match TRBD1. The CDR3 runs 13 residues. V was pared by 3 bases and J by 12 bases, with 9 bases of the junction left unmatched. The germline CDR1 and CDR2 sequences are SGHDN and FVKESK. CDR3 DNA sequence: TGTGCCAGCAGCCAGGATCTTCAGGGGGCAACTTTCTTT. It yields the protein CASSQDLQGATFF.

The chain couples TRBV7-2 to TRBJ2-7, with 11 bases matching TRBD2. The CDR3 runs to 15 residues. Germline V lookup: CDR1 SGHTA, CDR2 FQGNSA. V dropped 4 bases and J dropped 3; count of bases not matched to a gene: 5. This chain's CDR3 is CASSSAGTSGYEQYF. The CDR3 DNA reads as TGTGCCAGCAGCTCAGCCGGGACTAGCGGCTACGAGCAGTACTTC.

This chain's CDR3 is CASSYSGTGSYNEQFF. The CDR3 DNA reads TGTGCCAGCAGTTACTCGGGGACAGGGAGTTACAATGAGCAGTTCTTC. The chain joins TRBV6-5 to TRBJ2-1; 9 bases match TRBD1. Germline-derived CDR1 and CDR2 are MNHEY and SVGAGI. After removal of 0 bases from V and 4 bases from J, the junction contained 4 bases not matched to a gene. The CDR3 sequence is 16 residues long.

The chain carries TRBV13 and TRBJ1-2, with D possibly TRBD1 on 5 matching bases. Trimming left V 1 base short and J 1 base short, with 10 bases between. Germline V gene sequence: CDR1 PRHDT, CDR2 FYEKMQ (reference sequence). CDR3 length: 15 amino acids. The CDR3 DNA sequence: TGTGCCAGCAGCTTAGCGGGGGGGAATAACTATGGCTACACCTTC. Amino acids: CASSLAGGNNYGYTF.

The V and J genes are TRBV6-2 or TRBV6-3 and TRBJ1-4; 10 nucleotides match TRBD1. With 2 bases clipped from V and 3 bases from J, the junction kept 6 bases outside the gene matches. The CDR3 is 17 amino acids. Looked up from germline, CDR1 is MNHEY and CDR2 is SVGEGT. CDR3 sequence: CASSYGGQGIANEKLFF. In DNA, the CDR3 is TGTGCCAGCAGTTACGGGGGACAGGGGATTGCTAATGAAAAACTGTTTTTT.

The chain has TRBV12-3 or TRBV12-4 and TRBJ2-1, with TRBD2 matching 8 bases. J gave up 9 bases and V 3 bases, and 4 bases lay outside the gene matches. The CDR3 totals 13 residues. CDR3 in amino acids: CASSLGLGGEQFF. In nucleotides, the CDR3 is TGTGCCAGCAGTTTGGGACTAGGAGGTGAGCAGTTCTTC.

This clone occurred once. The J gene is TRBJ2-7, the V gene TRBV14, with D hard to call. Germline lookup yields CDR1 SGHDN and CDR2 FVKESK. With 1 base removed from V and 1 base from J, the gap between germline ends came to 2 bases. The CDR3 spans 12 residues. The CDR3 region has the DNA TGTGCCAGCAGCCAAGGTTCCTACGAGCAGTACTTC. This codes for CASSQGSYEQYF.

The rearrangement joins TRBV7-9 to TRBJ2-7, with TRBD1 identical over 12 bases. Trimming took 5 bases from V and 6 from J; bases not matched to a gene: 8. CDR1 and CDR2 from the germline V gene are SEHNR and FQNEAQ (reference sequence). This CDR3 region has 15 residues. The CDR3 is CASSPPGTGGLEQYF. The CDR3 DNA is TGTGCCAGCAGCCCCCCAGGGACAGGGGGCCTCGAGCAGTACTTC.

The J gene is TRBJ2-7, the V gene TRBV7-3; 7 positions match TRBD2. After removal of 4 bases from V and 4 bases from J, the junction contained 10 bases not matched to a gene. CDR1 SGHTA and CDR2 FQGTGA come from the germline V gene. This CDR3 has 15 residues. The DNA for the CDR3 is TGTGCCAGCAGCTCGTCGATGCAGCGGGGATACGAGCAGTACTTC. This sequence encodes CASSSSMQRGYEQYF. Based on the CDR3 plus reference TRBV7-3 and TRBJ2-7, the full variable domain is GAGVSQTPSNKVTEKGKYVELRCDPISGHTALYWYRQSLGQGPEFLIYFQGTGAADDSGLPNDRFFAVRPEGSVSTLKIQRTERGDSAVYLCASSSSMQRGYEQYFGPGTRLTVT.

The chain has TRBV30 and TRBJ1-2; D gene unclear. The CDR3 extends over 13 amino acids. Germline CDR1 GTSNPN, CDR2 SVGIG (reference sequence). Trimming took 8 bases from V and 5 from J, leaving 18 bases between them. The CDR3 DNA reads as TGTGCCCAAAGTGTGGTGGGCTGGTATGGCTACACCTTC. This encodes CAQSVVGWYGYTF. The full variable domain, with the rest looked up from reference TRBV30 and TRBJ1-2, is SQTIHQWPATLVQPVGSPLSLECTVEGTSNPNLYWYRQAAGRGLQLLFYSVGIGQISSEVPQNLSASRPQDRQFILSSKKLLLSDSGFYLCAQSVVGWYGYTFGSGTRLTVV.

The rearrangement uses TRBV27 and TRBJ2-7; D perhaps matches TRBD2 (6 bases). Trimming took 7 bases from V and 2 from J, leaving 21 bases between them. The CDR3 contains 16 residues. Per germline, CDR1 MNHEY and CDR2 SMNVEV (reference sequence). The CDR3 DNA sequence: TGTGCCAGCATAATCTCGGGGGTGGGGGGAACCTACGAGCAGTACTTC. The encoded protein is CASIISGVGGTYEQYF.

V usage is TRBV21-1 and J usage is TRBJ1-2; the table calls TRBD1, which could not be checked here. TRBV21-1 is termed a pseudogene. The CDR3 totals 15 residues. CDR3 in amino acids: CASGNSQGARDGYTF. DNA for the CDR3: TGTGCCAGCGGAAACTCGCAGGGGGCGAGGGATGGCTACACCTTC.

The chain joins TRBV7-9 to TRBJ1-2, with 9 bases matching TRBD1. The junction had 11 bases not matched to a gene; V was cut back by 5 bases and J by 7 bases. Germline CDR1 is SEHNR and CDR2 is FQNEAQ (reference sequence). The CDR3 has 15 amino acids. The DNA for the CDR3 is TGTGCCAGCAGCGGAACCCTACAGGGGGCAGGTGGCTACACCTTC. Translation: CASSGTLQGAGGYTF. Based on the CDR3 plus reference TRBV7-9 and TRBJ1-2, the full variable domain is DTGVSQNPRHKITKRGQNVTFRCDPISEHNRLYWYRQTLGQGPEFLTYFQNEAQLEKSRLLSDRFSAERPKGSFSTLEIQRTEQGDSAMYLCASSGTLQGAGGYTFGSGTRLTVV.

CDR3: CASSLRGEGFGKNIQYF. The CDR3 DNA reads as TGTGCCAGCAGCTTACGTGGGGAAGGGTTTGGCAAAAACATTCAGTACTTC. The chain employs TRBV7-9 and TRBJ2-4; no clear D. Trimming left V 2 bases short and J 3 bases short, with 17 bases between. CDR1 SEHNR and CDR2 FQNEAQ come from the germline V gene (reference sequence). CDR3 size: 17 residues.

Written as DNA, the CDR3 is TGTGCCAGCAGCTTAAAGGTTGGTACGCAGTATTTT. It codes for CASSLKVGTQYF. The J gene is TRBJ2-3, the V gene TRBV7-9; the D is unclear. Per the germline V gene, CDR1 is SEHNR and CDR2 is FQNEAQ (reference sequence). Between the trimmed V and J ends, which lost 2 bases and 8 bases, there was a span of 8 bases. The CDR3 extends over 12 amino acids.

The CDR3 here is CASSVGGADTQYF. The CDR3 coding sequence is TGTGCCAGCAGCGTAGGTGGGGCAGATACGCAGTATTTT. This chain uses TRBV9 with TRBJ2-3; no reliable D call. Germline V gene lookup returns CDR1 SGDLS and CDR2 YYNGEE. V gave up 0 bases and J gave up 4 bases, with 6 bases separating them. This CDR3 region has 13 residues. Complete variable domain (other parts from reference TRBV9 and TRBJ2-3): DSGVTQTPKHLITATGQRVTLRCSPRSGDLSVYWYQQSLDQGLQFLIQYYNGEERAKGNILERFSAQQFPDLHSELNLSSLELGDSALYFCASSVGGADTQYFGPGTRLTVL.

The chain recombines TRBV18 with TRBJ2-4; D is possibly TRBD2 (7 bases). CDR1 is KGHSH, CDR2 LQKENI, per germline. The CDR3 sequence is 17 residues long. Trimming stripped 1 base from V and 1 base from J, with 14 bases between. CDR3 DNA: TGTGCCAGCTCACCACGCGCGGGGGCGTTGGCCAAAAACATTCAGTACTTC. As protein: CASSPRAGALAKNIQYF.

The J gene is TRBJ1-1, the V gene TRBV5-1, with D perhaps matching TRBD1 (6 bases). Trimming cost V 2 bases and J 3 bases, with 11 bases left between them. There are 14 residues in the CDR3. Germline V gives CDR1 SGHRS, CDR2 YFSETQ. The CDR3 bases are TGCGCCAGCAGCTTTCAGGGGCCAGACACTGAAGCTTTCTTT. Its protein is CASSFQGPDTEAFF.

The gene calls are TRBV9 and TRBJ2-3; no definite D call. The CDR3 length is 13 residues. Germline values: CDR1 SGDLS, CDR2 YYNGEE. V lost 0 bases and J lost 5, with 7 bases in between. CDR3 sequence: CASSVAGQDTQYF. The CDR3 DNA reads TGTGCCAGCAGCGTAGCTGGTCAAGATACGCAGTATTTT.

The genes are TRBV9 and TRBJ2-2, with D tentatively TRBD1 (5 bases). V was cut by 2 bases and J by 5 bases, with 7 bases left in between. Germline CDR1 is SGDLS and CDR2 is YYNGEE. The CDR3 sequence is 13 residues long. DNA of the CDR3: TGTGCCAGCAGCGTCAGGGCGACCGGGGAGCTGTTTTTT. It is translated as CASSVRATGELFF.

This clone was observed a handful of times. The chain joins TRBV7-3 to TRBJ2-7, with 7 bases lining up with TRBD2. This CDR3 has 14 residues. CDR1 SGHTA and CDR2 FQGTGA come from the germline V gene. V was clipped by 2 bases and J by 4 bases; unmatched bases: 5. The CDR3 region is CASSLGGSRYEQYF. CDR3 DNA sequence: TGTGCCAGCAGCTTAGGCGGGAGCCGGTACGAGCAGTACTTC.

This clone was counted once. In DNA form, the CDR3 reads TGTGCCACCAGCAGAGGGATTACAGGGAGACCCTACGAGCAGTACTTC. It codes for CATSRGITGRPYEQYF. V and J are TRBV15 and TRBJ2-7; TRBD1 is a possible D gene (6 bases). Trimming cost V 1 base and J 2 bases, with 15 bases left between them. The CDR3 totals 16 residues. Germline values: CDR1 LNHNV, CDR2 YYDKDF (reference sequence). Supplemented by reference TRBV15 and TRBJ2-7, the full variable domain reads DAMVIQNPRYQVTQFGKPVTLSCSQTLNHNVMYWYQQKSSQAPKLLFHYYDKDFNNEADTPDNFQSRRPNTSFCFLDIRSPGLGDTAMYLCATSRGITGRPYEQYFGPGTRLTVT.

The rearrangement joins TRBV28 to TRBJ1-6, with a weak D call TRBD1 (6 bases). Trimming left V 4 bases short and J 2 bases short, with 6 bases between. Looked up from germline, CDR1 is MDHEN and CDR2 is SYDVKM. The length of the CDR3 is 14 residues. CDR3 amino acids: CASSYRAYNSPLHF. The CDR3 DNA follows: TGTGCCAGCAGTTACAGGGCCTATAATTCACCCCTCCACTTT.

The genes are TRBV11-2 and TRBJ2-7; no reliable D call. The CDR3 runs 12 residues. Trimming shortened V by 4 bases and J by 3 bases, and 7 bases separated the two germline ends. Per the germline V gene, CDR1 is SGHAT and CDR2 is FQNNGV. CDR3 amino acids: CASSSRLYEQYF. The DNA of the CDR3 is TGTGCCAGCAGCTCCAGGCTCTACGAGCAGTACTTC.

This chain connects TRBV30 to TRBJ1-3; TRBD1 matches 10 bases. This CDR3 is 14 amino acids long. The germline gives CDR1 GTSNPN, CDR2 SVGIG (reference sequence). J was trimmed by 8 bases and V by 0 bases; bases with no gene match: 4. CDR3: CAWSVDRGQDTIYF. The CDR3 bases are TGTGCCTGGAGTGTCGACAGGGGGCAGGACACCATATATTTT.

This clone was observed once. The V call is TRBV18, the J call TRBJ2-5, with a weak D call TRBD1 (6 bases). This CDR3 contains 15 residues. From germline, CDR1 is KGHSH and CDR2 LQKENI. V was cut by 3 bases and J by 0 bases, with 11 bases left in between. The chain's CDR3 is CASSPTTGYQETQYF. The CDR3 DNA follows: TGTGCCAGCTCACCTACGACAGGCTACCAAGAGACCCAGTACTTC. Looking up the rest from reference TRBV18 and TRBJ2-5 gives the full variable domain: NAGVMQNPRHLVRRRGQEARLRCSPMKGHSHVYWYRQLPEEGLKFMVYLQKENIIDESGMPKERFSAEFPKEGPSILRIQQVVRGDSAAYFCASSPTTGYQETQYFGPGTRLLVL.

The chain recombines TRBV10-3 with TRBJ2-1; 8 bases align to TRBD1. Germline V lookup: CDR1 ENHRY, CDR2 SYGVKD. Trimming cost V 4 bases and J 5 bases; bases outside gene matches: 4. This CDR3 has 14 amino acids. The chain's CDR3 is CAISAGQGDNEQFF. The CDR3, as DNA: TGTGCCATCAGTGCAGGACAGGGAGACAATGAGCAGTTCTTC.